Listed below are T cell receptor beta chains from one sample, sequenced in a study of cytomegalovirus exposure and HLA in healthy donors. Profiling relied on immunoSEQ multiplex PCR, and the TCRdb table lists in-frame clones only, not all of them. The sample yields more than 110,000 clones, 60% to 80% seen once. The specimen sequenced was PBMCs. These receptors all stem from a man aged 18 to 29 in good health and CMV-seronegative. Both conserved end residues are part of each CDR3. D genes are given only for firm matches. Where a row states a size, it is once, few, many or the class of an expanded clone; other rows omit it.

j_gene,d_gene,v_gene,abundance,CDR3aa,CDR3nt
TRBJ2-3,TRBD1,TRBV5-1,-,CASSSGTGLSTDTQYF,TGCGCCAGCAGCTCGGGGACAGGTCTTTCCACAGATACGCAGTATTTT
TRBJ2-1,-,TRBV11-2,-,CASSLKRENEQFF,TGTGCCAGCAGCCTCAAACGGGAGAACGAGCAGTTCTTC
TRBJ2-6,-,TRBV7-8,-,CASSSREGVRSSGANVLTF,TGTGCCAGCAGCTCTAGGGAGGGGGTGAGGTCCTCTGGGGCCAACGTCCTGACTTTC
TRBJ1-1,TRBD1,TRBV6-5,-,CASSYRTGVGNTEAFF,TGTGCCAGCAGTTACCGGACAGGGGTAGGGAACACTGAAGCTTTCTTT
TRBJ1-1,-,TRBV25-1,-,CASSPGNTEAFF,TGTGCCAGCAGTCCAGGGAACACTGAAGCTTTCTTT
TRBJ1-6,-,TRBV27,-,CASSFRIDSASFNSPLHF,TGTGCCAGCAGTTTCCGGATTGACAGCGCCAGTTTTAATTCACCCCTCCACTTT
TRBJ2-1,TRBD1,TRBV6-5,few,CASSVAGGSYEQFF,TGTGCCAGCAGTGTCGCAGGGGGCTCGTATGAGCAGTTCTTC
TRBJ1-1,-,TRBV5-1,few,CASSLGGGLEAFF,TGCGCCAGCAGCCTCGGCGGCGGCCTAGAAGCTTTCTTT
TRBJ2-1,TRBD2,TRBV7-3,-,CTSSYHPGLALDEQFF,TGTACCAGCAGCTATCATCCGGGACTAGCACTGGATGAGCAGTTCTTC
TRBJ2-7,-,TRBV9,-,CASSVDPTGNPLSEQYF,TGTGCCAGCAGCGTAGATCCAACAGGGAACCCGTTAAGCGAGCAGTACTTC
TRBJ1-1,TRBD1,TRBV7-3,-,CASSLAGQHHTEAFF,TGTGCCAGCAGCTTGGCGGGACAGCATCACACTGAAGCTTTCTTT
TRBJ1-5,TRBD1,TRBV7-8,-,CASSPPWTGGHQPQHF,TGTGCCAGCAGCCCTCCTTGGACAGGGGGTCACCAGCCCCAGCATTTT
TRBJ1-6,-,TRBV19,-,CASKQGDNNSPLHF,TGTGCCAGTAAGCAGGGTGACAATAATTCACCCCTCCACTTT
TRBJ1-1,TRBD1,TRBV2,once,CASSEGRGRGGTEAFF,TGTGCCAGCAGTGAAGGGAGGGGGCGAGGAGGCACTGAAGCTTTCTTT
TRBJ1-2,-,TRBV27,-,CASSRRRDSGYTF,TGTGCCAGCAGCCGGAGGCGTGATAGTGGCTACACCTTC
TRBJ2-5,-,TRBV4-1,-,CASSQERGRWETQYF,TGCGCCAGCAGCCAAGAAAGGGGTCGTTGGGAGACCCAGTACTTC
TRBJ2-7,-,TRBV29-1,-,CSVAPGALYEQYF,TGCAGCGTTGCGCCAGGGGCCCTCTACGAGCAGTACTTC
TRBJ2-1,TRBD1,TRBV7-9,once,CASSLNLGQVDNEQFF,TGTGCCAGCAGCCTTAACCTCGGACAGGTAGACAATGAGCAGTTCTTC
TRBJ1-5,TRBD1,TRBV6-1,-,CASSPRTGKIQPQHF,TGTGCCAGCAGTCCTCGGACAGGGAAGATTCAGCCCCAGCATTTT
TRBJ2-3,-,TRBV5-6,once,CASSLLAGGLTGTQYF,TGTGCCAGCAGCTTGCTGGCAGGAGGGCTAACAGGTACGCAGTATTTT
TRBJ1-3,TRBD1,TRBV7-2,-,CASSEEETGTGNTIYF,TGTGCCAGCAGCGAGGAGGAGACAGGGACTGGAAACACCATATATTTT
TRBJ1-1,-,TRBV7-3,-,CASSLSRNTEAFF,TGTGCCAGCAGCTTAAGCAGGAACACTGAAGCTTTCTTT
TRBJ1-3,-,TRBV6-5,-,CASSRTGLGNTIYF,TGTGCCAGCAGCCGTACAGGGTTGGGAAACACCATATATTTT
TRBJ1-5,-,TRBV2,-,CASSDLWTEDYQPQHF,TGTGCCAGCAGTGACCTTTGGACAGAGGACTATCAGCCCCAGCATTTT
TRBJ1-6,-,TRBV7-2,-,CASSLPGGGYNSPLHF,TGTGCCAGCAGCTTACCGGGAGGGGGCTATAATTCACCCCTCCACTTT
TRBJ1-2,-,TRBV27,-,CASSKNRVSYGYTF,TGTGCCAGCAGTAAAAACAGGGTTTCGTATGGCTACACCTTC